These 12 T cell receptor beta chains originate from one sample sequenced in a study of OX40 agonist ivuxolimab in advanced cancers. Only in-frame clones appear in the TCRdb table, and some are missing; sequencing was by immunoSEQ multiplex PCR. The data contain 50,000 to 75,000 clones, about nine tenths of them singletons. Source: CD4+ or CD8+ T cells sorted from blood, taken in a trial of the OX40 agonist ivuxolimab. These receptors all come from an adult with an advanced solid tumor such as melanoma, head and neck, liver or kidney cancer.

J is TRBJ2-7 and V is TRBV11-2, with TRBD2 matching 9 bases. Germline loops: CDR1 SGHAT, CDR2 FQNNGV. With 1 base clipped from V and 1 base from J, the junction kept 5 bases outside the gene matches. This CDR3 spans 16 amino acids. In nucleotides, the CDR3 is TGTGCCAGCAGCTTAGGGACTAGCGTGAATTCCTACGAGCAGTACTTC. Translating gives CASSLGTSVNSYEQYF.

V usage is TRBV25-1 and J usage is TRBJ2-2; D perhaps matches TRBD2 (7 bases). Trimming shortened V by 0 bases and J by 7 bases, and 15 bases separated the two germline ends. This CDR3 has 16 residues. Germline V gene data show CDR1 as MGHDK and CDR2 as SYGVNS. The CDR3 reads CASSEYLGGALGELFF. The CDR3 bases are TGTGCCAGCAGTGAATATCTTGGGGGGGCGCTCGGGGAGCTGTTTTTT. Complete variable domain (other parts from reference TRBV25-1 and TRBJ2-2): EADIYQTPRYLVIGTGKKITLECSQTMGHDKMYWYQQDPGMELHLIHYSYGVNSTEKGDLSSESTVSRIRTEHFPLTLESARPSHTSQYLCASSEYLGGALGELFFGEGSRLTVL.

The chain carries TRBV6-1 and TRBJ1-2; D not resolved. Trimming removed 6 bases from V and 2 bases from J, with 16 bases in between. From germline, CDR1 is MNHNS and CDR2 SASEGT. The CDR3 has 15 residues. This CDR3 is CASRIPKGRNYGYTF. As DNA, the CDR3 is TGTGCCAGCAGAATACCAAAGGGCAGGAACTATGGCTACACCTTC.

This chain joins TRBV5-1 and TRBJ2-2, with D unclear. Trimming cost V 0 bases and J 3 bases, with 12 bases left between them. The CDR3 consists of 16 residues. The germline V gene has CDR1 SGHRS and CDR2 YFSETQ. The CDR3 reads CASSLGTQGDTGELFF. The CDR3 DNA reads as TGCGCCAGCAGCTTGGGGACCCAAGGAGACACCGGGGAGCTGTTTTTT.

The chain carries TRBV5-1 and TRBJ1-2, with TRBD1 matching over 8 bases. The germline V gene encodes CDR1 SGHRS and CDR2 YFSETQ. The CDR3 is made up of 15 amino acids. After removal of 3 bases from V and 3 bases from J, the junction contained 7 bases not matched to a gene. CDR3 DNA sequence: TGCGCCAGCAGCTCGGGACAGGCAGAGGACTATGGCTACACCTTC. It yields the protein CASSSGQAEDYGYTF.

The V gene is TRBV10-3, the J gene TRBJ2-5; 7 nucleotides align to TRBD1. This CDR3 has 13 amino acids. CDR1 ENHRY and CDR2 SYGVKD come from the germline V gene. J lost 4 bases, V lost 3 bases, and 2 bases had no gene match. The CDR3 protein is CAISDGTVETQYF. For the CDR3, the DNA is TGTGCCATCAGTGATGGGACAGTAGAGACCCAGTACTTC.

The chain employs TRBV5-1 and TRBJ2-1; D possibly corresponds to TRBD2 (6 bases). CDR1 and CDR2 (germline): SGHRS, YFSETQ. V lost 4 bases, J lost 8 bases, and 22 bases lay in between. The CDR3 covers 16 residues. CDR3 in amino acids: CASSQAGTRGNDEQFF. In nucleotides, the CDR3 is TGCGCCAGCAGCCAAGCCGGGACTCGTGGTAACGATGAGCAGTTCTTC.

The J gene is TRBJ2-5, the V gene TRBV11-2, with D possibly being TRBD1 or TRBD2 (6 bases each). The CDR3 is made up of 17 amino acids. Germline V gives CDR1 SGHAT, CDR2 FQNNGV. The V and J ends lost 6 bases and 5 bases respectively, with 25 bases between them. This CDR3 is CASSSLRGTTTPETQYF. The CDR3 DNA is TGTGCCAGCAGTTCGTTGCGCGGGACAACCACTCCGGAGACCCAGTACTTC.

V usage is TRBV11-2 and J usage is TRBJ1-3; 8 bases are shared with TRBD1. Germline CDR1 and CDR2: SGHAT and FQNNGV. V lost 2 bases and J lost 0; bases outside the gene matches: 6. The length of the CDR3 is 17 residues. CDR3 sequence reads: CASSLIRQGSSGNTIYF. In nucleotides, the CDR3 is TGTGCCAGCAGCTTAATCCGACAGGGGAGCTCTGGAAACACCATATATTTT.

This chain connects TRBV9 to TRBJ2-7; no firm D call. CDR3 length equals 15 residues. Trimming shortened V by 0 bases and J by 2 bases, and 12 bases separated the two germline ends. CDR1 is SGDLS, CDR2 YYNGEE, per germline. The CDR3 DNA follows: TGTGCCAGCAGCGTAGGTCTGAACGCCGCCTACGAGCAGTACTTC. It translates to CASSVGLNAAYEQYF.

This rearrangement joins TRBV6-6 to TRBJ2-5; D is ambiguous. Germline loops: CDR1 MNHNY, CDR2 SVGAGI (reference sequence). This CDR3 has 14 amino acids. Trimming took 0 bases from V and 4 from J, leaving 9 bases between them. The CDR3 DNA reads TGTGCCAGCAGTTACTCTTCGCGAGGAGAGACCCAGTACTTC. This encodes CASSYSSRGETQYF.

The chain carries TRBV2 and TRBJ2-1, with D perhaps TRBD1 (5 bases). The CDR3 has 14 residues. CDR1 SNHLY and CDR2 FYNNEI come from the germline V gene. V was shortened by 4 bases and J by 4 bases, with 11 bases between the two germline ends. CDR3 amino acids: CASSGGASYNEQFF. The CDR3 region has the DNA TGTGCCAGCAGTGGGGGCGCCTCGTACAATGAGCAGTTCTTC.